Reported below is one TCR beta chain. In the original analysis: Nucleated cell number was recorded as an estimate derived from reference gene primer amplification. Produced via immunoSEQ multiplex PCR; TCRdb's table is partial and in-frame only. Clone size and V and J calls were adopted from that table, with D and trimming inferred from the DNA. This repertoire shows a few hundred thousand clones, more than 70% found once; its top ten account for 1.4%. Someone with COVID-19 had been met by exposed participants within 2 weeks before study entry. The record originates from a study of blood T cell repertoires in COVID-19. Trimming removed 0 bases at V and 2 bases at J, with 10 bases between. CDR1 is SEHNR and CDR2 is FQNEAQ in the germline V gene (reference sequence). The CDR3 is made up of 15 amino acids.

The chain uses TRBV7-9 and TRBJ1-1; weak D call: TRBD1 (5 bases). Sample: PBMCs or T cells enriched from blood (not recorded which). The source is a woman in her late teens or twenties who had been exposed to COVID-19. CDR3 amino acids: CASSLAGTINTEAFF. The CDR3 nucleotides read TGTGCCAGCAGCTTAGCGGGGACTATTAACACTGAAGCTTTCTTT.